The following is a T cell receptor beta chain sequence with its context. The sample originates from a study of control samples from healthy donors and cancer patients. Trimming pared 2 bases from V and 10 bases from J, leaving 9 bases between. This CDR3 spans 13 amino acids. The V gene's germline CDR1 is KGHSH and CDR2 LQKENI. The data were produced by immunoSEQ multiplex PCR, yet TCRdb's version contains in-frame clones alone and is incomplete. The sample lists tens of thousands of clones, approximately 93% occurring once. The J gene is TRBJ1-6, the V gene TRBV18; possibly TRBD1 for D (5 bases). The clonotype originates from a woman between 40 and 55 years old with lung cancer. The specimen was PBMCs. In nucleotides, the CDR3 is TGTGCCAGCTCACCAAACGGGGACTCACCCCTCCACTTT. Translating gives CASSPNGDSPLHF.